This passage covers 24 T cell receptor beta chains from one sample sequenced in a study of blood T cell repertoires in COVID-19. Measured with immunoSEQ multiplex PCR; TCRdb has only the in-frame clones, and not every one. The sample records about 250,000 clones, about 85% being singletons. Material: peripheral blood. The receptors derive from a woman aged 55-69 years with active or convalescent COVID-19.

This chain uses TRBV2 with TRBJ1-2; a weak D match, TRBD1 (6 bases). Trimming shortened V by 2 bases and J by 7 bases, and 20 bases separated the two germline ends. Germline CDR1 SNHLY, CDR2 FYNNEI. The CDR3 contains 16 residues. CDR3 sequence reads: CASSERIVGTKGGYTF. The CDR3 nucleotides read TGTGCCAGCAGTGAAAGGATCGTCGGGACAAAAGGTGGCTACACCTTC.

V gene TRBV7-2 combines with J gene TRBJ1-6; TRBD1 aligns across 8 bases. V dropped 1 base and J dropped 11; count of bases not matched to a gene: 10. The V gene's germline CDR1 is SGHTA and CDR2 FQGNSA. This CDR3 is 16 amino acids long. CDR3 protein: CASSLVALQGATPLHF. In DNA, the CDR3 is TGTGCCAGCAGCTTAGTGGCCCTGCAGGGGGCAACACCCCTCCACTTT. The full variable domain, with the rest looked up from reference TRBV7-2 and TRBJ1-6, is GAGVSQSPSNKVTEKGKDVELRCDPISGHTALYWYRQSLGQGLEFLIYFQGNSAPDKSGLPSDRFSAERTGGSVSTLTIQRTQQEDSAVYLCASSLVALQGATPLHFGNGTRLTVT.

The J gene is TRBJ1-5, the V gene TRBV16; 8 bases line up with TRBD1. The V segment lost 4 bases and the J segment 5 bases; nucleotides outside the gene matches: 10. Germline V gene data show CDR1 as KGHSY and CDR2 as FQNENV. The CDR3 is 16 residues long. The CDR3 coding sequence is TGTGCCAGCAGCCGAACCGGACAGGGAAGGGATCAGCCCCAGCATTTT. It codes for CASSRTGQGRDQPQHF.

The chain links TRBV7-2 to TRBJ2-5; 12 bases align to TRBD2. V lost 1 base and J lost 2; bases outside the gene matches: 2. Looked up from germline, CDR1 is SGHTA and CDR2 is FQGNSA. The CDR3 has 16 amino acids. Written as DNA, the CDR3 is TGTGCCAGCAGCTTAGGACTAGCGGGGGTGCAAGAGACCCAGTACTTC. It translates to CASSLGLAGVQETQYF.

The chain links TRBV30 to TRBJ2-3; the match to TRBD1 covers 8 bases. The CDR3 loop spans 14 amino acids. CDR1 GTSNPN and CDR2 SVGIG come from the germline V gene (reference sequence). Unmatched junction bases numbered 3, after V lost 1 base and J lost 3 bases. As DNA, the CDR3 is TGTGCCTGGAGTGGGACAGGGAGTACAGATACGCAGTATTTT. Encoded protein: CAWSGTGSTDTQYF.

This clone was observed a handful of times. This rearrangement joins TRBV19 to TRBJ2-1; 10 bases are a match to TRBD2. Germline assignment: CDR1 LNHDA and CDR2 SQIVND (reference sequence). Trimming took 3 bases from V and 2 from J; bases not matched to a gene: 7. There are 17 residues in the CDR3. CDR3 sequence reads: CASSMRLAGVPYNEQFF. In DNA, the CDR3 is TGTGCCAGTAGTATGAGGCTAGCGGGAGTCCCCTACAATGAGCAGTTCTTC.

V gene TRBV6-5 combines with J gene TRBJ1-1, with D tentatively TRBD1 (6 bases). V was trimmed by 7 bases and J by 1 base, leaving 13 bases between them. Germline V gene sequence: CDR1 MNHEY, CDR2 SVGAGI. CDR3 length: 14 residues. CDR3 coding DNA: TGTGCCAGCACCCCAGGGGCGTCGAACACTGAAGCTTTCTTT. Its protein is CASTPGASNTEAFF.

The J gene is TRBJ2-5, the V gene TRBV4-1; D remains ambiguous. V was clipped by 1 base and J by 1 base, with 13 bases between them. The germline CDR1 and CDR2 sequences are MGHRA and YSYEKL. There are 16 residues in the CDR3. CDR3 amino acids: CASSQGIAGLQETQYF. The CDR3 DNA reads TGCGCCAGCAGCCAAGGAATCGCAGGCCTCCAAGAGACCCAGTACTTC.

About this clone itself: Compared with germline, one end of the junction differs, possibly owing to a read error. The rearrangement joins TRBV7-7 to TRBJ2-1, with 9 bases that match TRBD2. The CDR3 runs 17 residues. Germline V gene sequence: CDR1 SSHAT, CDR2 FNYEAQ (reference sequence). The CDR3 protein is CASSLVAVRGGFNEQFF. The CDR3 DNA reads TGTGCTAGCAGCTTAGTTGCGGTGCGGGGGGGTTTCAATGAGCAGTTCTTC.

This sequence joins TRBV7-3 and TRBJ1-2; TRBD1 matches 9 bases. The ends lost 5 bases at V and 6 bases at J; junction bases unmatched: 10. CDR1 and CDR2 (germline): SGHTA, FQGTGA. This CDR3 region has 15 residues. CDR3 residues: CASSVQGARFDGYTF. Here the CDR3 DNA reads TGTGCCAGCAGCGTACAGGGGGCAAGGTTTGATGGCTACACCTTC.

This chain uses TRBV9 with TRBJ2-3; tentatively, D is TRBD1 (5 bases). Trimming pared 4 bases from V and 6 bases from J, leaving 21 bases between. This CDR3 comprises 16 residues. The V gene's germline CDR1 is SGDLS and CDR2 YYNGEE. The CDR3 loop is CASSPTESYSWDTQYF. In DNA, the CDR3 is TGTGCCAGCAGCCCGACAGAAAGTTATTCTTGGGATACGCAGTATTTT.

The genes are TRBV5-1 and TRBJ2-7, with 7 positions matching TRBD2. V lost 0 bases and J lost 6; bases outside the gene matches: 6. The CDR3 sequence is 14 residues long. In germline, CDR1 is SGHRS, CDR2 YFSETQ. CDR3 loop: CASSLGGGGSEQYV. CDR3 sequence (DNA): TGCGCCAGCAGCTTGGGCGGGGGTGGTTCCGAGCAGTACGTC.

The chain uses TRBV3-1 (or the pseudogene TRBV3-2) and TRBJ1-1; D gene unclear. Deletions cut 5 bases from V and 0 bases from J, with 10 bases between. This CDR3 comprises 14 residues. Germline V gene lookup returns CDR1 LGHDT and CDR2 YNNKEL (reference sequence). The CDR3 region has the DNA TGTGCCAGCAGCTTACGGCGGTTGAACACTGAAGCTTTCTTT. Its protein product is CASSLRRLNTEAFF.

The chain is built from TRBV19 and TRBJ2-3, with D possibly TRBD2 on 5 matching bases. Germline V gene sequence: CDR1 LNHDA, CDR2 SQIVND (reference sequence). This CDR3 is built from 13 residues. The V end lost 3 bases, the J end lost 4 bases, and 8 bases lay between the germline ends. DNA of the CDR3: TGTGCCAGTAGTATTACTAGGGCAGATACGCAGTATTTT. As protein: CASSITRADTQYF.

The chain recombines TRBV15 with TRBJ2-1; 11 nucleotides align to TRBD2. The CDR3 spans 16 residues. Germline CDR1 LNHNV, CDR2 YYDKDF (reference sequence). J gave up 7 bases and V 0 bases, and 5 bases lay outside the gene matches. The CDR3 bases are TGTGCCACCAGCAGAGACGTGATAGCGGGAGGGAATGAGCAGTTCTTC. Amino acid sequence: CATSRDVIAGGNEQFF.

This chain links TRBV6-6 with TRBJ2-1; 7 bases match TRBD2. The J segment lost 6 bases and the V segment lost 6 bases, leaving 14 bases of the junction unmatched. The CDR3 contains 16 residues. CDR1 and CDR2 from the germline V gene are MNHNY and SVGAGI (reference sequence). Here the CDR3 DNA reads TGTGCCAGCAGCCAAACATCCTCAGCGGGGTTCAATGAGCAGTTCTTC. Residues: CASSQTSSAGFNEQFF.

This sequence joins TRBV11-2 and TRBJ1-3; D unclear. Per germline, CDR1 SGHAT and CDR2 FQNNGV. The CDR3 contains 15 residues. The germline V and J ends were trimmed by 2 bases and 7 bases, with 15 bases remaining between them. The CDR3 nucleotides are TGTGCCAGCAGCTTATCTCTCGCTGAGAGGAACACCATATATTTT. It encodes CASSLSLAERNTIYF.

The gene calls are TRBV4-2 and TRBJ2-7, with 8 bases aligning to TRBD2. There are 15 residues in the CDR3. Germline V CDR1 and CDR2: LGHNA, YNFKEQ. V was pared by 0 bases and J by 2 bases, with 3 bases of the junction left unmatched. The CDR3 region has the DNA TGTGCCAGCAGCCAAGATTGGACTAGCACCTACGAGCAGTACTTC. Encoded protein: CASSQDWTSTYEQYF.

The chain employs TRBV5-1 and TRBJ2-1; TRBD2 matches 10 bases. The CDR3 totals 16 residues. V shed 0 bases, J shed 12 bases, and the junction held 12 bases outside the gene matches. The V gene's germline CDR1 is SGHRS and CDR2 YFSETQ. Here the CDR3 DNA reads TGCGCCAGCAGCTTGGGGGATCTAGCGGGGGACCTGGGGCAGTTCTTC. Protein sequence: CASSLGDLAGDLGQFF.

This clone was recorded many times. CDR3: CASSGGTYGYTF. The CDR3 DNA reads as TGTGCCAGCAGCGGGGGCACTTATGGCTACACCTTC. The chain carries TRBV9 and TRBJ1-2, with D tentatively TRBD1 (5 bases). Between the trimmed V and J ends, which lost 3 bases and 5 bases, there was a span of 8 bases. Germline values: CDR1 SGDLS, CDR2 YYNGEE. The length of the CDR3 is 12 residues.

This clone was observed once. V gene TRBV28 combines with J gene TRBJ2-7; no clear D. In germline, CDR1 is MDHEN, CDR2 SYDVKM. Trimming took off 7 bases at V and 6 bases at J, with 13 bases between the two ends. This CDR3 is 12 amino acids long. The CDR3 DNA sequence: TGTGCCAGCAACTCTGGTGAACGCGAGCAGTACGTC. This translates into CASNSGEREQYV.

This clone was observed a few times. This rearrangement joins TRBV7-9 to TRBJ1-1; 7 nucleotides align to TRBD1. The ends lost 4 bases at V and 6 bases at J; junction bases unmatched: 8. Germline CDR1 is SEHNR and CDR2 is FQNEAQ (reference sequence). This CDR3 has 14 amino acids. The CDR3 DNA reads as TGTGCCAGCAGCTCCGGACAGGTAGCATCTGAAGCTTTCTTT. It codes for CASSSGQVASEAFF.

This chain uses TRBV5-1 with TRBJ2-7; 9 nucleotides agree with TRBD1. The CDR3 sequence is 16 residues long. Trimming took 4 bases from V and 1 from J; bases not matched to a gene: 9. Germline V lookup: CDR1 SGHRS, CDR2 YFSETQ. Written as DNA, the CDR3 is TGCGCCAGCAGCAGAGCCCCGGGACAGGGTTCCTACGAGCAGTACTTC. Translation gives CASSRAPGQGSYEQYF.

The DNA of the CDR3 is TGTGCCAGCAGTTACGGGATCACGACAGACTACGAGCAGTACTTC. Its protein is CASSYGITTDYEQYF. The V gene is TRBV6-6, the J gene TRBJ2-7, with a possible D match to TRBD1 (5 bases). Trimming pared 2 bases from V and 3 bases from J, leaving 14 bases between. The CDR3 contains 15 residues. CDR1 and CDR2 from the germline V gene are MNHNY and SVGAGI (reference sequence).